This T cell receptor beta chain was profiled in a study of cytomegalovirus exposure and HLA in healthy donors. Concerning this clone: Its specificity is not known.

PCR used 60 Vbeta primers and 13 Jbeta primers. The method was immunoSEQ multiplex PCR; TCRdb's version includes in-frame clones alone and lacks a portion of them. Here the sample spans around 200,000 clones, 85% being singletons. Per the germline V gene, CDR1 is SGHRS and CDR2 is YFSETQ. Trimming cost V 0 bases and J 2 bases, with 11 bases left between them. The CDR3 runs to 15 residues. General study findings and limits: It was taken for granted in presence/absence analyses that sequencing depth across donors was roughly uniform. There were some V segments, including TRBV6-2 and TRBV6-3, excluded as indistinguishable. Previously analyzed data showed that most TCR beta V segments were productive at a frequency of about 87% or about 30%.

The V and J genes are TRBV5-1 and TRBJ2-5, with a tentative D call TRBD2 (6 bases). Sequenced sample: PBMCs. The source of this sequence is a woman aged 45-60 years in good health and CMV-seronegative. DNA for the CDR3: TGCGCCAGCAGCTTGGGGGAGGTGGGACAAGAGACCCAGTACTTC. Translation gives CASSLGEVGQETQYF.